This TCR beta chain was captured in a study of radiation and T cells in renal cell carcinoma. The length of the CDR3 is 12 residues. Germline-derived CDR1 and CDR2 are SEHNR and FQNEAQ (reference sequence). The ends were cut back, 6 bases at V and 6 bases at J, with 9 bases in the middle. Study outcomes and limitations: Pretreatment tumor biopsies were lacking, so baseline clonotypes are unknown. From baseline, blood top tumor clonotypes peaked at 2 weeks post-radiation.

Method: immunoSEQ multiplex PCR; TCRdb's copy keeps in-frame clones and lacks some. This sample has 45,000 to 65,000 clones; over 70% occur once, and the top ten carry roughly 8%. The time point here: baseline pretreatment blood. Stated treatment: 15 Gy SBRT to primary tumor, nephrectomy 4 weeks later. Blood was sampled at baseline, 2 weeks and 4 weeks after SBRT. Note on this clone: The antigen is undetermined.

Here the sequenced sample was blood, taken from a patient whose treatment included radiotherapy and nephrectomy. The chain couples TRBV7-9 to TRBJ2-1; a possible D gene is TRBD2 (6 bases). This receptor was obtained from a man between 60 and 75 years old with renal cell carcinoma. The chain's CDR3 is CASSWGVNEQFF. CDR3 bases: TGTGCCAGCAGTTGGGGGGTCAATGAGCAGTTCTTC.